This T cell receptor (beta chain) was sequenced for a study of blood T cell repertoires in COVID-19 (dated by TCRdb to about 2020). Study-wide context: Collaborator samples came from the United States, Italy and Spain and covered acute and convalescent phases of COVID-19. Where HLA class I and class II types were available, the types were taken from metadata supplied by the sample provider, not from assay-based typing. Deeply sampled blood TCRbeta repertoires from subjects exposed to, actively infected with, or recovered from COVID-19 were included in the dataset. The material from the prospective study consisted of cDNA or gDNA derived from T cells, B-cell-depleted T cells, or PBMCs. Samples were obtained from the ongoing ImmuneRACE study (first 160 participants) and from about 1,300 subjects provided by 6 global collaborators. Sample metadata almost always included a de-identified subject ID, COVID-19 status, age in years and sex. The repertoires were released in a freely available public database meant as a resource for research on the immune response to SARS-CoV-2.

One collaborating source in Seattle enrolled patients while the patients were actively infected and followed the patients over time throughout the course of disease. Each collaborating institution followed its own protocols to collect whole blood in K2EDTA tubes. For TCRbeta analysis, collaborator samples were shipped as frozen whole blood, as isolated PBMCs, or as DNA extracted from either sample type. V is shortened by 0 bases, J by 2 bases, and the region joining them spans 8 bases. Reading the germline V gene gives CDR1 MNHEY and CDR2 SVGAGI. The cysteine opens and the phenylalanine closes a CDR3 of 14 amino acids. Just the 42-base CDR3 DNA is kept, in frame starting at base 1. TCRbeta CDR3 regions were amplified from genomic DNA by means of the immunoSEQ Assay, a bias-controlled multiplex PCR. The original methods were these. Within the assay, amplification of reference gene primers was used to estimate how many nucleated cells each sample contained. To quantify the absolute abundance of each unique TCRbeta CDR3 rearrangement, sequence reads were collapsed and filtered. For each sample, productive Simpson clonality was calculated as the square root of Simpson's diversity index across productive rearrangements. The source is immuneACCESS, and TCRdb retained only in-frame sequences with V and J called. Part of the clones is not carried over; for the studies checked, unresolved V genes explain less than half of this, and the remainder is unexplained. From that table come the V and J calls and clone size; the DNA was used to work out D and trimming. The sample table lists almost 300,000 clones, roughly 89% of them with a count of one. The leading ten clones occupy around 10% of the sample.

Paper-wide results and their limitations: The amount of clinical and demographic metadata varied by source and participant and was provided uncurated.

Comment on this clone: The antigen it binds to is not known. Base-call qualities are not available, and no considerably larger clone is one nucleotide away.

The chain employs TRBV6-5 and TRBJ2-7; the D segment cannot be called with confidence. Sequenced: peripheral blood. This clonotype originated in a woman aged 25 to 45 with COVID-19, enrolled during active disease. The DNA sequence is TGTGCCAGCAGTTACTCGGTCAGGCCCTACGAGCAGTACTTC. This codes for CASSYSVRPYEQYF.